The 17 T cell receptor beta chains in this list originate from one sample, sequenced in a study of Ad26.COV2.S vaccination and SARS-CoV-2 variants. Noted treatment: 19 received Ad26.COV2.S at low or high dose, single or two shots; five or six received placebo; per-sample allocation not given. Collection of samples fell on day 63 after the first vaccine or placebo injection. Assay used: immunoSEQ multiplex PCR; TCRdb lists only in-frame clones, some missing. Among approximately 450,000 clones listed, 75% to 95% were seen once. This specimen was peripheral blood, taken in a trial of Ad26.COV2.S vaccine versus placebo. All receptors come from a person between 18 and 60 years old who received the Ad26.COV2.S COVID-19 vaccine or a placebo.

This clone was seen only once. CDR3 coding DNA: TGCGCCAGCAGCTTGAGTCAGGGGGCGCCGGGCTACTCCTACGAGCAGTACTTC. This codes for CASSLSQGAPGYSYEQYF. The gene calls are TRBV5-1 and TRBJ2-7; 8 bases fit TRBD1. Germline CDR1 reads SGHRS; CDR2 reads YFSETQ. The CDR3 length is 18 residues. V was clipped by 1 base and J by 0 bases; unmatched bases: 12.

The CDR3 sequence is CATSPARDRPHNEQFF. CDR3 DNA sequence: TGTGCCACCAGTCCCGCCCGGGACAGGCCACACAATGAGCAGTTCTTC. The chain uses TRBV24-1 and TRBJ2-1; TRBD1 aligns across 8 bases. Germline V lookup: CDR1 KGHDR, CDR2 SFDVKD. V was pared by 6 bases and J by 5 bases, with 11 bases of the junction left unmatched. CDR3 length: 16 amino acids.

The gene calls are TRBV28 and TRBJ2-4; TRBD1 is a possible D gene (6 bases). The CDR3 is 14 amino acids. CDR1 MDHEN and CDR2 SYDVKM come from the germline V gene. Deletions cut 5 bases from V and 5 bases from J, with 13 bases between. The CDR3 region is CASSQVQGENIQYF. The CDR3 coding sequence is TGTGCCAGCAGTCAAGTACAGGGTGAAAACATTCAGTACTTC.

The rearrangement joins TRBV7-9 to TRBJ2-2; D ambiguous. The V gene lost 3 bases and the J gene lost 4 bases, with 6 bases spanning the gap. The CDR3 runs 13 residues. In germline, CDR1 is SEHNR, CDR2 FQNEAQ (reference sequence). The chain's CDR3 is CASSLEITGELFF. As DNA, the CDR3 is TGTGCCAGCAGCTTGGAAATCACCGGGGAGCTGTTTTTT.

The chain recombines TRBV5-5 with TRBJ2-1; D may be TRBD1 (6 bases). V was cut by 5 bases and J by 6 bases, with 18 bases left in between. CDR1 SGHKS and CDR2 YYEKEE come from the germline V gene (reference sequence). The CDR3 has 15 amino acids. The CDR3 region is CASRAGTSTGNEQFF. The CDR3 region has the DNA TGTGCCAGCAGGGCCGGGACATCCACTGGCAATGAGCAGTTCTTC.

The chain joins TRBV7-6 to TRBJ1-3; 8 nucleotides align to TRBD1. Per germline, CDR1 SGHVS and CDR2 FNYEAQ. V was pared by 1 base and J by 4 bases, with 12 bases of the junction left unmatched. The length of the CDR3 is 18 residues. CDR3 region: CASSLDRGDRQSGNTIYF. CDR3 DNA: TGTGCCAGCAGCTTAGACAGGGGGGACCGTCAGTCCGGAAACACCATATATTTT.

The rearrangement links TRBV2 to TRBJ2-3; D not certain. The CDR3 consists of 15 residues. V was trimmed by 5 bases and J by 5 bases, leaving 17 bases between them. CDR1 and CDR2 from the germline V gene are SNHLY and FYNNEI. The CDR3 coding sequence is TGTGCCAGCAGTAATAGGGTCTCTAGAGGAGATACGCAGTATTTT. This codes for CASSNRVSRGDTQYF.

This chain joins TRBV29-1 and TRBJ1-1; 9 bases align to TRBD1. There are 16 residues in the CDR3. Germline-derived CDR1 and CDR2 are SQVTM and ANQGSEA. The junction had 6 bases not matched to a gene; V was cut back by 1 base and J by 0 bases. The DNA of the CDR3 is TGCAGCGTTGAAGGAGGGACAGGGACAATGAACACTGAAGCTTTCTTT. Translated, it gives CSVEGGTGTMNTEAFF. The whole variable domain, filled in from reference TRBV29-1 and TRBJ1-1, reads SAVISQKPSRDICQRGTSLTIQCQVDSQVTMMFWYRQQPGQSLTLIATANQGSEATYESGFVIDKFPISRPNLTFSTLTVSNMSPEDSSIYLCSVEGGTGTMNTEAFFGQGTRLTVV.

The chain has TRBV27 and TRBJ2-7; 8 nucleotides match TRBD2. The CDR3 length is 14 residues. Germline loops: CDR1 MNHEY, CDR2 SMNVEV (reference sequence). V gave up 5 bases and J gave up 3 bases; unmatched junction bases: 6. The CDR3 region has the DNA TGTGCCAGCAGTGGGCTCGCGGGAGGCTACGAGCAGTACTTC. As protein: CASSGLAGGYEQYF.

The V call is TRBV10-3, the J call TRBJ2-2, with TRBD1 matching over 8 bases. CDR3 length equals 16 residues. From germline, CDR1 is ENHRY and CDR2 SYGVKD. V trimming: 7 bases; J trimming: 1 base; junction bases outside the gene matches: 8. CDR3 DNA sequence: TGTGCCATCACTCCGACCGGGACAGGGAACACCGGGGAGCTGTTTTTT. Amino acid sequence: CAITPTGTGNTGELFF.

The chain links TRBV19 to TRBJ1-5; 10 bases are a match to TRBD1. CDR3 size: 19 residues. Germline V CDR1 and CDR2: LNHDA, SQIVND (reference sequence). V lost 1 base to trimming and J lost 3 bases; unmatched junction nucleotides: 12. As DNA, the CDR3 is TGTGCCAGTAGTATAGGGACAGGGGGGCGAAGGGGCCTCAATCAGCCCCAGCATTTT. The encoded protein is CASSIGTGGRRGLNQPQHF.

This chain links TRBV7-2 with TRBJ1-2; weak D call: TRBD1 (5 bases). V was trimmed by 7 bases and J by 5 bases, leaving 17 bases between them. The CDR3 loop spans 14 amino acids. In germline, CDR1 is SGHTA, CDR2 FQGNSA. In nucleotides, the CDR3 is TGTGCCAGCAAAATAGGGGCGCGGAATTATGGCTACACCTTC. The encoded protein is CASKIGARNYGYTF.

The CDR3 loop reads CASSLTTPGNTIYF. CDR3 in DNA: TGTGCCAGCAGCTTGACCACTCCCGGAAACACCATATATTTT. The J gene is TRBJ1-3, the V gene TRBV7-2; D not resolved. The CDR3 is 14 residues long. Germline V gene data show CDR1 as SGHTA and CDR2 as FQGNSA. The germline V and J ends were trimmed by 3 bases and 4 bases, with 10 bases remaining between them.

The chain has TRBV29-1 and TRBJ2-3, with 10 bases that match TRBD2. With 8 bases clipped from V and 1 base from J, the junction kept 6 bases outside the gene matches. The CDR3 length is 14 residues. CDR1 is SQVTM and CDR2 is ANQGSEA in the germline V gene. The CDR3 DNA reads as TGCAGCTCGGAGGGGACTAGCGGCACAGATACGCAGTATTTT. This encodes CSSEGTSGTDTQYF.

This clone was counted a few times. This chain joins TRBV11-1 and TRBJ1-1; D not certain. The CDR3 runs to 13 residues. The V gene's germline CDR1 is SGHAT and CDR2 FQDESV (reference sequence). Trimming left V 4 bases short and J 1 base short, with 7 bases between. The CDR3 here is CASSSQANTEAFF. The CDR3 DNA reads TGTGCCAGCAGCTCCCAAGCGAACACTGAAGCTTTCTTT.

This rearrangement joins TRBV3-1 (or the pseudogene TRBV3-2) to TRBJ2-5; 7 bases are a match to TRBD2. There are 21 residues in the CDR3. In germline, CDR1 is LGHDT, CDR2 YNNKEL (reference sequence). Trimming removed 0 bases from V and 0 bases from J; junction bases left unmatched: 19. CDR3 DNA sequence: TGTGCCAGCAGCCAAGATGCCCTGGGCATGGGGGAGGGCCTTCACCAAGAGACCCAGTACTTC. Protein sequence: CASSQDALGMGEGLHQETQYF.

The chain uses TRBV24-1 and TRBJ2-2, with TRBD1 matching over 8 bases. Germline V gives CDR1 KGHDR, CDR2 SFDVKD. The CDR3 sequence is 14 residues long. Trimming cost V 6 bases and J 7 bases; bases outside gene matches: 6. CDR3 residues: CATSKTGAGGELFF. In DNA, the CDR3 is TGTGCCACCAGTAAGACAGGGGCCGGCGGGGAGCTGTTTTTT.